This T cell receptor beta chain was documented in a study of OX40 agonist ivuxolimab in advanced cancers. Samples of blood were obtained at baseline, on cycle 4 day 1, and on cycle 7 day 1. Here immunoSEQ multiplex PCR was the method, and the copy in TCRdb shows in-frame clones only, minus some. Among about 90,000 clones listed, roughly 88% were seen once. Germline assignment: CDR1 WNHNN and CDR2 SYGVQD (reference sequence). Trimming shortened V by 0 bases and J by 1 base, and 12 bases separated the two germline ends. The CDR3 totals 16 residues. About this clone itself: Its target is not known.

Findings of the study overall: Clonal expansion among partial responders at 0.1-3.0 mg/kg ranked near the lowest. Dose levels from 0.1 to 3.0 mg/kg saw CD4+ and CD8+ blood T cells expand clonally by week 6. The authors did not determine the antigen specificity of the expanded peripheral T cells.

The specimen was CD4+ or CD8+ T cells sorted from blood, collected in a trial of the OX40 agonist ivuxolimab. This sequence was found in an adult with an advanced solid tumor such as melanoma, head and neck, liver or kidney cancer. The chain joins TRBV10-1 to TRBJ1-1; possible D gene TRBD1, 5 bases. CDR3 nucleotide sequence: TGCGCCAGCAGTGAGTCGAAGGGGCAGGGGAACACTGAAGCTTTCTTT. It yields the protein CASSESKGQGNTEAFF.